The 8 T cell receptor beta chains in this list originate from one sample, sequenced in a study of T cell responses to AZD1222 COVID-19 vaccine. Data came from immunoSEQ multiplex PCR; TCRdb stores just in-frame clones and leaves some out. The sample lists about 86,000 clones, more than 75% occurring once. The input for sequencing was peripheral blood, taken on day 0 of AZD1222 vaccination. The receptors were sampled from an adult in good health.

This clone was recorded once. The V gene is TRBV7-2, the J gene TRBJ1-2; D not certain. CDR1 and CDR2 (germline): SGHTA, FQGNSA. The CDR3 runs to 13 residues. With 1 base removed from V and 0 bases from J, the gap between germline ends came to 3 bases. In DNA form, the CDR3 reads TGTGCCAGCAGCTTAGGGACTAACTATGGCTACACCTTC. Its protein product is CASSLGTNYGYTF. The complete variable domain, with remaining parts taken from reference TRBV7-2 and TRBJ1-2, reads GAGVSQSPSNKVTEKGKDVELRCDPISGHTALYWYRQSLGQGLEFLIYFQGNSAPDKSGLPSDRFSAERTGGSVSTLTIQRTQQEDSAVYLCASSLGTNYGYTFGSGTRLTVV.

The rearrangement joins TRBV24-1 to TRBJ2-7, with TRBD2 matching over 11 bases. Germline CDR1 and CDR2: KGHDR and SFDVKD. The CDR3 extends over 16 amino acids. V shed 3 bases, J shed 2 bases, and the junction held 5 bases outside the gene matches. For the CDR3, the DNA is TGTGCCACCAGTGATCCGACTAGCGGGAACCCCTACGAGCAGTACTTC. Its translation is CATSDPTSGNPYEQYF.

This clone was counted once. The chain recombines TRBV19 with TRBJ2-2; D possibly corresponds to TRBD1 (5 bases). Germline CDR1 is LNHDA and CDR2 is SQIVND (reference sequence). V was clipped by 1 base and J by 2 bases, with 8 bases between them. This CDR3 is built from 15 residues. The CDR3 is CASSIGGTNTGELFF. The CDR3 DNA reads TGTGCCAGTAGTATAGGGGGCACAAACACCGGGGAGCTGTTTTTT. Drawing the rest from reference TRBV19 and TRBJ2-2, the complete variable domain is DGGITQSPKYLFRKEGQNVTLSCEQNLNHDAMYWYRQDPGQGLRLIYYSQIVNDFQKGDIAEGYSVSREKKESFPLTVTSAQKNPTAFYLCASSIGGTNTGELFFGEGSRLTVL.

The CDR3 here is CASSFTNEQFF. CDR3 in DNA: TGTGCCAGCAGTTTTACCAATGAGCAGTTCTTC. The V gene is TRBV12-3 or TRBV12-4, the J gene TRBJ2-1; D is ambiguous. Trimming pared 3 bases from V and 6 bases from J, leaving 3 bases between. The CDR3 totals 11 residues.

The chain employs TRBV6-5 and TRBJ2-7, with D perhaps matching TRBD1 (6 bases). The ends were cut back, 0 bases at V and 2 bases at J, with 14 bases in the middle. Germline V gene lookup returns CDR1 MNHEY and CDR2 SVGAGI. This CDR3 spans 16 amino acids. The CDR3 protein is CASSYSTVRGTYEQYF. DNA of the CDR3: TGTGCCAGCAGTTACTCGACTGTGAGGGGGACCTACGAGCAGTACTTC.

This chain's CDR3 is CAISESGTPDEKLFF. The CDR3 nucleotides are TGTGCCATCAGTGAGTCGGGAACCCCGGATGAAAAACTGTTTTTT. This chain uses TRBV10-3 with TRBJ1-4; D not resolved. The CDR3 extends over 15 amino acids. V was shortened by 0 bases and J by 6 bases, with 11 bases between the two germline ends. CDR1 is ENHRY and CDR2 is SYGVKD in the germline V gene.

V is TRBV7-8 and J is TRBJ1-5, with 9 bases fitting TRBD1. Germline CDR1 SGHVS, CDR2 FQNEAQ. With V trimmed by 5 bases and J by 4 bases, 15 bases remained unmatched. The CDR3 has 18 amino acids. The CDR3 sequence is CASSIRWSRGQGNQPQHF. In nucleotides, the CDR3 is TGTGCCAGCAGCATACGTTGGTCTCGGGGACAGGGAAATCAGCCCCAGCATTTT.

This clone was recorded a few times. This chain uses TRBV5-6 with TRBJ2-3, with 14 nucleotides matching TRBD2. There are 15 residues in the CDR3. In germline, CDR1 is SGHDT, CDR2 YYEEEE. Unmatched junction bases numbered 3, after V lost 4 bases and J lost 5 bases. CDR3: CASSPGLAGVDTQYF. The DNA of the CDR3 is TGTGCCAGCAGCCCGGGACTAGCGGGAGTAGATACGCAGTATTTT.